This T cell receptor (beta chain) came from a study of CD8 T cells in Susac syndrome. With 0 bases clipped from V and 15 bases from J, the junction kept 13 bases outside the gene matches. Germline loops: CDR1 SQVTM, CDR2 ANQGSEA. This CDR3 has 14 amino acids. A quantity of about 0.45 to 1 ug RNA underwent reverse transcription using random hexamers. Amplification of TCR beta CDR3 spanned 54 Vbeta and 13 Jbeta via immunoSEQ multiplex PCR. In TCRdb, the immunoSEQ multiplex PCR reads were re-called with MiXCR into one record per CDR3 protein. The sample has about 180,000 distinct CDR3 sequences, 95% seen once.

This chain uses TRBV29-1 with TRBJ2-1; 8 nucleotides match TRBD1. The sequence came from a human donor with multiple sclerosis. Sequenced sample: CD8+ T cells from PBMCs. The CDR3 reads CSVEDIRGRISGFF. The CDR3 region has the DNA TGCAGCGTTGAAGATATCAGGGGGCGGATCTCCGGGTTCTTC.